These 26 T cell receptor beta chains came from one sample sequenced in a study of T cells in localized non-small cell lung cancer (dated by TCRdb to 2019 to 2021). Preparation of the library involved the immunoSEQ multiplex PCR assay. The table comes from immuneACCESS by way of TCRdb, which keeps in-frame sequences with V and J called. Part of the clones is missing from these tables; in studies checked, under half for an unresolved V gene and the rest for unknown reasons. This sample gives 90,000 to 95,000 clones in total; roughly 86% of them show up just once. The ten largest clones add up to roughly 15% of the sample. The material was peripheral blood, obtained before any cancer treatment. These TCRs come from a man between 40 and 75 years old with stage I squamous cell lung carcinoma.

The V call is TRBV18, the J call TRBJ2-7; D not certain. Germline loops: CDR1 KGHSH, CDR2 LQKENI. This CDR3 contains 13 residues. V dropped 0 bases and J dropped 2 bases, with 5 bases sitting between them. The CDR3 loop is CASSPPMTYEQYF. CDR3 bases: TGTGCCAGCTCACCACCGATGACCTACGAGCAGTACTTC.

This clone appeared once. The chain has TRBV30 and TRBJ1-4; D is perhaps TRBD1 (6 bases). Trimming pared 2 bases from V and 8 bases from J, leaving 18 bases between. In germline, CDR1 is GTSNPN, CDR2 SVGIG (reference sequence). This CDR3 comprises 15 residues. The CDR3, as DNA: TGTGCCTGGAGTAGGGGCTTACAGGGTCGGGAAAAACTGTTTTTT. Its protein product is CAWSRGLQGREKLFF.

The V and J genes are TRBV19 and TRBJ2-1; 7 bases are a match to TRBD2. J was trimmed by 0 bases and V by 3 bases; bases with no gene match: 8. The CDR3 length is 17 residues. CDR1 is LNHDA and CDR2 is SQIVND in the germline V gene (reference sequence). CDR3 protein: CASSMGGGHSSYNEQFF. The CDR3 DNA follows: TGTGCCAGTAGTATGGGCGGGGGTCATAGCTCCTACAATGAGCAGTTCTTC.

This chain uses TRBV6-5 with TRBJ2-2; D gene unclear. CDR1 and CDR2 (germline): MNHEY, SVGAGI. V lost 5 bases and J lost 3, with 1 base in between. This CDR3 contains 11 residues. The CDR3 here is CASSDTGELFF. CDR3 nucleotide sequence: TGTGCCAGCAGTGACACCGGGGAGCTGTTTTTT.

The genes are TRBV18 and TRBJ2-2, with TRBD1 matching 8 bases. The V and J ends lost 3 bases and 4 bases, in that order; junction bases with no gene match: 13. CDR1 and CDR2 from the germline V gene are KGHSH and LQKENI. This CDR3 has 18 residues. Here the CDR3 reads CASSPSRTGNSGTGELFF. The CDR3 DNA is TGTGCCAGCTCACCTTCCCGGACAGGGAATTCGGGCACCGGGGAGCTGTTTTTT.

Concerning this clone: A junction end diverges from the germline sequence, so it may reflect a read error. This chain connects TRBV20-1 to TRBJ1-1, with D uncertain. The CDR3 has 10 amino acids. Germline lookup yields CDR1 DFQATT and CDR2 SNEGSKA (reference sequence). CDR3 sequence: CSAREGRAFF. Written as DNA, the CDR3 is TGCAGTGCTCGAGAGGGAAGGGCTTTCTTT.

V and J are TRBV10-1 and TRBJ2-5, with 8 bases that match TRBD1. This CDR3 comprises 16 residues. Losses at the gene ends were 2 bases for V and 2 bases for J; bases not matched to a gene: 7. The germline gives CDR1 WNHNN, CDR2 SYGVQD (reference sequence). The CDR3: CASSEGIGQGQETQYF. The CDR3 DNA is TGCGCCAGCAGTGAGGGAATTGGACAGGGACAAGAGACCCAGTACTTC.

J is TRBJ1-3 and V is TRBV11-3, with D possibly matching TRBD1 (6 bases). Germline assignment: CDR1 SGHNT and CDR2 YENEEA. V shed 5 bases and J shed 0 bases, with 8 bases lying between them. CDR3 length: 14 residues. The CDR3 DNA reads as TGTGCCAGCAGCGAGGGGGTCTCTGGAAACACCATATATTTT. This codes for CASSEGVSGNTIYF.

This chain joins TRBV28 and TRBJ1-2; 8 nucleotides agree with TRBD1. The CDR3 has 14 amino acids. CDR1 is MDHEN and CDR2 is SYDVKM in the germline V gene. Trimming at V came to 3 bases and at J to 8 bases, leaving 8 bases not matched to a gene. CDR3 residues: CASSLGQGAGGYTF. The CDR3 region has the DNA TGTGCCAGCAGTTTGGGGCAGGGGGCGGGCGGCTACACCTTC.

This clone came up once. CDR3 residues: CAWKWVGNTIYF. In nucleotides, the CDR3 is TGTGCCTGGAAATGGGTTGGAAACACCATATATTTT. The gene calls are TRBV30 and TRBJ1-3, with D unclear. CDR1 is GTSNPN, CDR2 SVGIG, per germline (reference sequence). V gave up 4 bases and J gave up 3 bases, with 7 bases separating them. The CDR3 contains 12 residues.

The chain recombines TRBV11-1 with TRBJ2-7, with D possibly called TRBD1 or TRBD2 (5 bases each). The CDR3 consists of 16 residues. Germline V gene data show CDR1 as SGHAT and CDR2 as FQDESV (reference sequence). Between the trimmed V and J ends, which lost 3 bases and 9 bases, there was a span of 24 bases. The CDR3 reads CASSFTPGTGWVVQYF. CDR3 in DNA: TGTGCCAGCAGCTTCACTCCCGGGACCGGTTGGGTGGTGCAGTACTTC. Complete variable domain (other parts from reference TRBV11-1 and TRBJ2-7): EAEVAQSPRYKITEKSQAVAFWCDPISGHATLYWYRQILGQGPELLVQFQDESVVDDSQLPKDRFSAERLKGVDSTLKIQPAELGDSAMYLCASSFTPGTGWVVQYFGPGTRLTVT.

The chain uses TRBV11-2 and TRBJ2-7, with TRBD1 identical over 9 bases. CDR1 is SGHAT and CDR2 is FQNNGV in the germline V gene. J gave up 5 bases and V 6 bases, and 14 bases lay outside the gene matches. This CDR3 is 16 amino acids long. CDR3 in amino acids: CASSREPGQGKDEQYF. CDR3 nucleotide sequence: TGTGCCAGCAGTCGTGAACCGGGACAGGGTAAGGACGAGCAGTACTTC. Together with reference TRBV11-2 and TRBJ2-7, the CDR3 gives the full variable domain: EAGVAQSPRYKIIEKRQSVAFWCNPISGHATLYWYQQILGQGPKLLIQFQNNGVVDDSQLPKDRFSAERLKGVDSTLKIQPAKLEDSAVYLCASSREPGQGKDEQYFGPGTRLTVT.

The chain couples TRBV6-1 to TRBJ1-1; D gene uncertain. V lost 0 bases and J lost 7, with 9 bases in between. The length of the CDR3 is 13 residues. Per the germline V gene, CDR1 is MNHNS and CDR2 is SASEGT. CDR3 region: CASSEAARNEAFF. Written as DNA, the CDR3 is TGTGCCAGCAGTGAAGCGGCCAGGAATGAAGCTTTCTTT.

The V and J genes are TRBV18 and TRBJ1-5; no clear D gene. This CDR3 is built from 16 residues. Germline V gene sequence: CDR1 KGHSH, CDR2 LQKENI. The ends were cut back, 5 bases at V and 1 base at J, with 15 bases in the middle. CDR3: CASSNQAGKSNQPQHF. The CDR3 DNA reads TGTGCCAGCTCAAACCAGGCTGGGAAGAGCAATCAGCCCCAGCATTTT.

This clone was recorded only once. This chain links TRBV5-4 with TRBJ2-7, with 7 nucleotides matching TRBD1. Germline CDR1 SGHNT, CDR2 YYREEE (reference sequence). V trimming: 3 bases; J trimming: 2 bases; junction bases outside the gene matches: 8. This CDR3 is 15 amino acids long. CDR3 in amino acids: CASSSTGQKTYEQYF. In DNA, the CDR3 is TGTGCCAGCAGCTCGACGGGACAGAAAACCTACGAGCAGTACTTC.

The CDR3 spells CSVEERSEQYF. The CDR3 DNA is TGCAGCGTTGAAGAAAGGTCCGAGCAGTACTTC. The chain couples TRBV29-1 to TRBJ2-7; no definite D call. Trimming stripped 0 bases from V and 6 bases from J, with 6 bases between. The CDR3 has 11 amino acids. Germline V lookup: CDR1 SQVTM, CDR2 ANQGSEA.

This chain joins TRBV2 and TRBJ2-1; D remains unclear. The length of the CDR3 is 11 residues. The germline V and J ends were trimmed by 6 bases and 4 bases, with 4 bases remaining between them. Germline values: CDR1 SNHLY, CDR2 FYNNEI. The CDR3 spells CASRAYNEQFF. As DNA, the CDR3 is TGTGCCAGCAGAGCATACAATGAGCAGTTCTTC.

The CDR3 reads CASGGGNTGELFF. The CDR3 DNA sequence: TGTGCCTCTGGGGGCGGGAACACCGGGGAGCTGTTTTTT. The V and J genes are TRBV6-1 and TRBJ2-2, with TRBD1 as a possible D gene (6 bases). Germline V lookup: CDR1 MNHNS, CDR2 SASEGT. Trimming shortened V by 11 bases and J by 1 base, and 11 bases separated the two germline ends. The CDR3 covers 13 residues.

The V and J genes are TRBV27 and TRBJ1-1; 11 nucleotides align to TRBD1. Per germline, CDR1 MNHEY and CDR2 SMNVEV (reference sequence). V gave up 5 bases and J gave up 5 bases; unmatched junction bases: 7. The CDR3 has 15 amino acids. In DNA form, the CDR3 reads TGTGCCAGCAGTCAATCAGGACAGGGGGCAACTGAAGCTTTCTTT. Amino acid sequence: CASSQSGQGATEAFF.

This rearrangement joins TRBV4-3 to TRBJ1-5, with a weak D call TRBD1 (6 bases). The V end lost 5 bases, the J end lost 6 bases, and 14 bases lay between the germline ends. Per germline, CDR1 LGHNA and CDR2 YSLEER. The CDR3 loop spans 14 amino acids. In nucleotides, the CDR3 is TGCGCCAGCAGCAGGGGGTCCGGGATTCAGCCCCAGCATTTT. It translates to CASSRGSGIQPQHF.

The CDR3 here is CASSHLAYIDSVYGYTF. The CDR3 coding sequence is TGCGCCAGCAGTCACCTAGCCTACATCGACAGTGTCTATGGCTACACCTTC. The chain uses TRBV4-3 and TRBJ1-2; D is perhaps TRBD1 (5 bases). The ends were cut back, 6 bases at V and 4 bases at J, with 24 bases in the middle. Germline CDR1 reads LGHNA; CDR2 reads YSLEER. The CDR3 extends over 17 amino acids.

On this clone itself: This CDR3 is also generated by other DNA sequences in the sample. The rearrangement links TRBV18 to TRBJ1-1, with 7 bases lining up with TRBD1. Trimming cost V 1 base and J 1 base; bases outside gene matches: 0. From germline, CDR1 is KGHSH and CDR2 LQKENI. The CDR3 spans 14 residues. The CDR3 region has the DNA TGTGCCAGCTCACCACGGGACAGGAACACTGAAGCTTTCTTT. Translating it yields CASSPRDRNTEAFF. Supplemented by reference TRBV18 and TRBJ1-1, the full variable domain reads NAGVMQNPRHLVRRRGQEARLRCSPMKGHSHVYWYRQLPEEGLKFMVYLQKENIIDESGMPKERFSAEFPKEGPSILRIQQVVRGDSAAYFCASSPRDRNTEAFFGQGTRLTVV.

The chain uses TRBV29-1 and TRBJ1-2, with TRBD1 identical over 10 bases. Germline-derived CDR1 and CDR2 are SQVTM and ANQGSEA. V lost 4 bases and J lost 4; bases outside the gene matches: 9. This CDR3 region has 15 residues. The CDR3: CSVVAAGTGAYGYTF. CDR3 bases: TGCAGCGTTGTGGCAGCCGGGACAGGGGCCTATGGCTACACCTTC.

V usage is TRBV28 and J usage is TRBJ2-7, with 8 nucleotides matching TRBD1. CDR3 length equals 15 residues. V was pared by 6 bases and J by 0 bases, with 7 bases of the junction left unmatched. CDR1 is MDHEN and CDR2 is SYDVKM in the germline V gene. The CDR3 region is CASRSYRGSSYEQYF. CDR3 coding DNA: TGTGCCAGCAGGAGCTACAGGGGGAGCTCCTACGAGCAGTACTTC.

This clone has only a few counts. The chain couples TRBV9 to TRBJ2-2; the D gene is possibly TRBD1 (7 bases). The V end was cut by 3 bases, the J end by 6 bases, with 12 bases between. Germline values: CDR1 SGDLS, CDR2 YYNGEE. This CDR3 is 14 amino acids long. This chain's CDR3 is CASSGTGGAGELFF. The CDR3 DNA sequence: TGTGCCAGCAGCGGGACAGGAGGGGCCGGGGAGCTGTTTTTT.

The chain uses TRBV28 and TRBJ2-7; the D gene could be TRBD1 or TRBD2 (5 bases each). The CDR3 sequence is 14 residues long. The germline V and J ends were trimmed by 2 bases and 1 base, with 9 bases remaining between them. Germline CDR1 is MDHEN and CDR2 is SYDVKM. Here the CDR3 reads CASSLVGPSYEQYF. In DNA, the CDR3 is TGTGCCAGCAGTTTAGTGGGACCTTCCTACGAGCAGTACTTC.